Shown below are 16 T cell receptor beta chains from a single sample sequenced in a study of blood T cell repertoires in COVID-19. Here immunoSEQ multiplex PCR was the method, and the copy in TCRdb shows in-frame clones only, minus some. The sample contains about 280,000 clones, around 90% of which appear only once. The sequenced sample was PBMCs or T cells enriched from blood (not recorded which). The receptors come from a woman aged 18-29 years with acute COVID-19.

V usage is TRBV29-1 and J usage is TRBJ2-3, with 13 bases that match TRBD2. The V gene's germline CDR1 is SQVTM and CDR2 ANQGSEA. The CDR3 has 15 amino acids. With 7 bases clipped from V and 2 bases from J, the junction kept 6 bases outside the gene matches. Here the CDR3 DNA reads TGCAGCGACAAAACTAGCGGGAGGGTCACAGATACGCAGTATTTT. Amino acids: CSDKTSGRVTDTQYF.

This chain connects TRBV7-9 to TRBJ2-2; no reliable D call. Per germline, CDR1 SEHNR and CDR2 FQNEAQ (reference sequence). V was cut by 0 bases and J by 1 base, with 3 bases left in between. This CDR3 has 14 residues. CDR3 amino acids: CASSLAWNTGELFF. CDR3 DNA sequence: TGTGCCAGCAGCTTAGCCTGGAACACCGGGGAGCTGTTTTTT.

The V gene is TRBV27, the J gene TRBJ2-1; TRBD1 might be the D (6 bases). The V and J ends lost 8 bases and 1 base respectively, with 12 bases between them. This CDR3 has 14 residues. Per germline, CDR1 MNHEY and CDR2 SMNVEV (reference sequence). CDR3 DNA: TGTGCCAGCCACATAGGGGGATCCTACAATGAGCAGTTCTTC. Translating it yields CASHIGGSYNEQFF.

V is TRBV21-1 and J is TRBJ2-7; the table's D call TRBD1 went unverified against the DNA. TRBV21-1 is termed a pseudogene. The CDR3 spans 18 residues. CDR3 loop: CASSNEPGDRGPPYEQYF. For the CDR3, the DNA is TGTGCCAGCAGCAACGAACCAGGGGACAGGGGCCCACCCTACGAGCAGTACTTC.

This chain uses TRBV4-1 with TRBJ2-2; 12 positions match TRBD2. The ends lost 5 bases at V and 3 bases at J; junction bases unmatched: 4. Germline loops: CDR1 MGHRA, CDR2 YSYEKL. The CDR3 has 16 amino acids. CDR3 residues: CASSTGLAGYTGELFF. In DNA, the CDR3 is TGCGCCAGCAGCACCGGACTAGCGGGATACACCGGGGAGCTGTTTTTT.

This clone was found a few times. The rearrangement joins TRBV6-5 to TRBJ1-1; D possibly corresponds to TRBD1 (6 bases). CDR3 length: 13 residues. The germline CDR1 and CDR2 sequences are MNHEY and SVGAGI. Deletions cut 6 bases from V and 8 bases from J, with 16 bases between. This chain's CDR3 is CASSLTGKGEAFF. For the CDR3, the DNA is TGTGCCAGCAGCCTAACAGGGAAGGGAGAAGCTTTCTTT.

CDR3 coding DNA: TGTGCCAGCACCCCTGTCGGCAGCGCATACGAGCAGTACTTC. Translated, it gives CASTPVGSAYEQYF. This chain connects TRBV28 to TRBJ2-7; D gene ambiguous. V was shortened by 7 bases and J by 4 bases, with 17 bases between the two germline ends. The CDR3 totals 14 residues. Germline CDR1 reads MDHEN; CDR2 reads SYDVKM.

V is TRBV13 and J is TRBJ1-3; possibly TRBD1 for D (6 bases). Germline V gene lookup returns CDR1 PRHDT and CDR2 FYEKMQ (reference sequence). V gave up 5 bases and J gave up 5 bases, with 16 bases separating them. The CDR3 is made up of 15 amino acids. The CDR3 nucleotides are TGTGCCAGCAGCCCCCACGGGGGGCGCAGAAACACCATATATTTT. Translation: CASSPHGGRRNTIYF.

This clone was seen only a few times. V is TRBV29-1 and J is TRBJ1-2; 10 bases map to TRBD1. The CDR3 totals 16 residues. The V and J ends lost 6 bases and 7 bases, in that order; junction bases with no gene match: 17. The V gene's germline CDR1 is SQVTM and CDR2 ANQGSEA. This chain's CDR3 is CSVGAIRQGAISGYTF. The CDR3 DNA reads TGCAGCGTCGGAGCAATAAGACAGGGGGCGATAAGTGGCTACACCTTC.

The chain recombines TRBV9 with TRBJ1-2; 7 bases match TRBD1. The germline gives CDR1 SGDLS, CDR2 YYNGEE. The V and J ends lost 5 bases and 0 bases, in that order; junction bases with no gene match: 1. The length of the CDR3 is 13 residues. CDR3 loop: CASSTGANYGYTF. In DNA, the CDR3 is TGTGCCAGCAGTACAGGGGCTAACTATGGCTACACCTTC.

CDR3 DNA: TGTGCCAGCAGCCTTCGAGGGGCTAGCGGCTACGAGCAGTACTTC. This translates into CASSLRGASGYEQYF. J is TRBJ2-7 and V is TRBV4-2; 7 bases fit TRBD2. Germline V CDR1 and CDR2: LGHNA, YNFKEQ. The CDR3 contains 15 residues. V dropped 4 bases and J dropped 3; count of bases not matched to a gene: 9.

The chain joins TRBV3-1 (or the pseudogene TRBV3-2) to TRBJ2-1; D might be TRBD2 (5 bases). From germline, CDR1 is LGHDT and CDR2 YNNKEL (reference sequence). Trimming stripped 4 bases from V and 0 bases from J, with 7 bases between. The CDR3 runs 14 residues. The CDR3 nucleotides are TGTGCCAGCAGCCGAGGGAGCTCCTACAATGAGCAGTTCTTC. The encoded protein is CASSRGSSYNEQFF.

The chain uses TRBV6-5 and TRBJ2-2; 9 bases map to TRBD2. The CDR3 loop spans 15 amino acids. Germline V gene lookup returns CDR1 MNHEY and CDR2 SVGAGI. V gave up 3 bases and J gave up 6 bases; unmatched junction bases: 5. CDR3 sequence: CASSYRVAGAGELFF. As DNA, the CDR3 is TGTGCCAGCAGTTATAGGGTAGCGGGAGCCGGGGAGCTGTTTTTT.

This clone was counted once. The chain uses TRBV7-2 and TRBJ2-7; TRBD2 agrees at 10 bases. The V gene's germline CDR1 is SGHTA and CDR2 FQGNSA. The CDR3 extends over 17 amino acids. V dropped 1 base and J dropped 0; count of bases not matched to a gene: 6. CDR3 coding DNA: TGTGCCAGCAGCTTAGAGCTGCTAGCGGGAGCCTCCTACGAGCAGTACTTC. Encoded protein: CASSLELLAGASYEQYF.

This clone was seen a handful of times. The chain is built from TRBV15 and TRBJ2-1; no firm D call. CDR1 LNHNV and CDR2 YYDKDF come from the germline V gene (reference sequence). This CDR3 has 14 residues. V was cut by 0 bases and J by 10 bases, with 13 bases left in between. CDR3 DNA: TGTGCCACCAGCAGAGATGGGCCGATTGGAGAGCAGTTCTTC. Its protein is CATSRDGPIGEQFF.

CDR3 amino acids: CASSQDRPFETQYF. In DNA form, the CDR3 reads TGCGCCAGCAGCCAAGACAGGCCCTTTGAGACCCAGTACTTC. V usage is TRBV4-3 and J usage is TRBJ2-5, with unresolved D. The CDR3 contains 14 residues. Germline V gene lookup returns CDR1 LGHNA and CDR2 YSLEER. Trimming pared 0 bases from V and 5 bases from J, leaving 10 bases between.